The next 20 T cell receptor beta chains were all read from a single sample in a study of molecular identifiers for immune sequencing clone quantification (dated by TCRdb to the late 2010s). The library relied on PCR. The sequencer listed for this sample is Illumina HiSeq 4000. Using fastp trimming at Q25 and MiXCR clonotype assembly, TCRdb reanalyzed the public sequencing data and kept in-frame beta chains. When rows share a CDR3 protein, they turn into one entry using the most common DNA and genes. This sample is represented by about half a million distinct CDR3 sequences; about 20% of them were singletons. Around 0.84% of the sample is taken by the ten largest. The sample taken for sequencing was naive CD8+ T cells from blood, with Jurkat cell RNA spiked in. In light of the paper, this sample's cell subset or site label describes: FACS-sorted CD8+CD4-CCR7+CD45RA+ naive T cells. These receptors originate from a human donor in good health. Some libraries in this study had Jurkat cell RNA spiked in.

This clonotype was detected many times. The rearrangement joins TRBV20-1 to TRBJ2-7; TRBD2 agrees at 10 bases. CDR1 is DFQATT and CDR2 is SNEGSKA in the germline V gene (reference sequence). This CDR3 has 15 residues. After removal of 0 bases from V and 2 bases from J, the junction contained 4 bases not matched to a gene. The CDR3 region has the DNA TGCAGTGCTAGAGAATCGGGACTAGCGCCCTACGAGCAGTACTTC. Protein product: CSARESGLAPYEQYF.

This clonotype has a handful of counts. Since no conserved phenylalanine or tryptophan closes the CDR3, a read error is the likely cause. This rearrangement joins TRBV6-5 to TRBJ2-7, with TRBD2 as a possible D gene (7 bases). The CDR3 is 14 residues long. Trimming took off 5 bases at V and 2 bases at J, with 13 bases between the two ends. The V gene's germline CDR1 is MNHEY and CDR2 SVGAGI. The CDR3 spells CASSPGAGAYEQYL. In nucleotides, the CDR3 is TGTGCCAGCAGTCCAGGGGCGGGGGCCTACGAGCAGTACCTC.

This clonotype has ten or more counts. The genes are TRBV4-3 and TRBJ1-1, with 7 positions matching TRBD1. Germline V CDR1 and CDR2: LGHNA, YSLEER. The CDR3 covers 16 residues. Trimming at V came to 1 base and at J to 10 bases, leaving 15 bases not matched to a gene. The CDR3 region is CASSQANRGPLIPAFF. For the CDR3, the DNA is TGCGCCAGCAGCCAAGCCAACAGGGGCCCGCTGATCCCAGCTTTCTTT.

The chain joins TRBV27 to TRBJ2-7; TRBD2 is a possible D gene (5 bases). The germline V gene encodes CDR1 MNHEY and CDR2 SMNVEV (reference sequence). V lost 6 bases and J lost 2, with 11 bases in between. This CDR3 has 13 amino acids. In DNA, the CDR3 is TGTGCCAGCAGGGCGGGCGCTGCCTACGAGCAGTACTTC. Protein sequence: CASRAGAAYEQYF.

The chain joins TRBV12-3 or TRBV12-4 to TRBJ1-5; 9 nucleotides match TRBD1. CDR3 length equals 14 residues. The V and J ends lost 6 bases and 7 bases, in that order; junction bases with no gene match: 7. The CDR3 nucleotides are TGTGCCAGCAGAATCACAGGGGGCTGGCAGCCCCAGCATTTT. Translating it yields CASRITGGWQPQHF.

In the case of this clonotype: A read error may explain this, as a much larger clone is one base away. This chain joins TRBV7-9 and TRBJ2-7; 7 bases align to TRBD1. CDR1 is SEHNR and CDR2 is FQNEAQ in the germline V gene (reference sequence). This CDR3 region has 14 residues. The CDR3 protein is CAGSPGDSFYEQYF. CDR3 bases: TGTGCCGGCAGCCCAGGGGACAGCTTCTACGAGCAGTACTTC.

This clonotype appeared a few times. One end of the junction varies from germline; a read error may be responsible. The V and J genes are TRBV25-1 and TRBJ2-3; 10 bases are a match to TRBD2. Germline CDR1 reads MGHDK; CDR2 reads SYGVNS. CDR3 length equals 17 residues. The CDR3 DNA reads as TGTGCCGGCAGTGAATCTACTAGCGGGATGATTCTGGATACGCAGTATTTT. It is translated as CAGSESTSGMILDTQYF.

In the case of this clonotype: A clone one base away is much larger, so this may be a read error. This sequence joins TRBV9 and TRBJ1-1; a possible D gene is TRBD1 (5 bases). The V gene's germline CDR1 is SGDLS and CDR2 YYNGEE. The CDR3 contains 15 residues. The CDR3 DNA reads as TGTGCCAGCAGCCTAGGTTGGGGGACCGAGACTGAAGATTTCTTT. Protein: CASSLGWGTETEDFF.

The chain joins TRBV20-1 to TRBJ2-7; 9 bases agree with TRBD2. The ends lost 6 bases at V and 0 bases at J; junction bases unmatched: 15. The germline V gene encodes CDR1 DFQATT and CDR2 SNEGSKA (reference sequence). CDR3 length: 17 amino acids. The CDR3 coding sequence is TGCAGTGCCCGCGGGGGGAGCGGGGGGCCCTACTCCTACGAGCAGTACTTC. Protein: CSARGGSGGPYSYEQYF.

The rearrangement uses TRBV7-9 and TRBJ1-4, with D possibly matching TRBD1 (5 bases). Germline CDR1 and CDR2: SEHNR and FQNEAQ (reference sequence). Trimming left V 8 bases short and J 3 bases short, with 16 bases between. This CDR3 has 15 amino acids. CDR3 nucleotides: TGTGCCAGCGGCTCTGTGGGGGGTGCTAATGAAAAACTGTTTTTT. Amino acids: CASGSVGGANEKLFF.

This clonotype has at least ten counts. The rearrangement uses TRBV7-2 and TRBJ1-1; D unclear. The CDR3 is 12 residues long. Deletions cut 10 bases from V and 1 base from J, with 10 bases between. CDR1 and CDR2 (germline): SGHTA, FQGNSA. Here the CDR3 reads CATQFGNTEAFF. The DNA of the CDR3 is TGTGCCACCCAATTCGGGAACACTGAAGCTTTCTTT.

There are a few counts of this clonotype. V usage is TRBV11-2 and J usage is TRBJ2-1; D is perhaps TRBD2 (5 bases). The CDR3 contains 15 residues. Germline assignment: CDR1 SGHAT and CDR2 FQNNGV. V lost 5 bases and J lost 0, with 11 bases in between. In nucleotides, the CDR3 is TGTGCCAGCAGCCCCTCGGGGTTCTCCTACAATGAGCAGTTCTTC. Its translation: CASSPSGFSYNEQFF. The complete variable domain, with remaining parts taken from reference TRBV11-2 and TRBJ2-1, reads EAGVAQSPRYKIIEKRQSVAFWCNPISGHATLYWYQQILGQGPKLLIQFQNNGVVDDSQLPKDRFSAERLKGVDSTLKIQPAKLEDSAVYLCASSPSGFSYNEQFFGPGTRLTVL.

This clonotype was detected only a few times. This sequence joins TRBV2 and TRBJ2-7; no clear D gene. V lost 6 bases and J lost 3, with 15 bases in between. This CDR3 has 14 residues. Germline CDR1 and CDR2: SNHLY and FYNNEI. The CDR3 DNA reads TGTGCCAGCAGACTCGCCGAACAGCTCTACGAGCAGTACTTC. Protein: CASRLAEQLYEQYF.

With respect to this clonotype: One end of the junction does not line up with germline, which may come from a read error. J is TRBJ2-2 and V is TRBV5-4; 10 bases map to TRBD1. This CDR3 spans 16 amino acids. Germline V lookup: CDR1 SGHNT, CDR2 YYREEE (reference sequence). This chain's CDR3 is CACRLGQGPRIGELFF. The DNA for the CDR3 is TGTGCCTGCAGACTGGGACAGGGGCCGAGGATCGGGGAGCTGTTTTTT. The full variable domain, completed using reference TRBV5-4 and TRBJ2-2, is ETGVTQSPTHLIKTRGQQVTLRCSSQSGHNTVSWYQQALGQGPQFIFQYYREEENGRGNFPPRFSGLQFPNYSSELNVNALELDDSALYLCACRLGQGPRIGELFFGEGSRLTVL.

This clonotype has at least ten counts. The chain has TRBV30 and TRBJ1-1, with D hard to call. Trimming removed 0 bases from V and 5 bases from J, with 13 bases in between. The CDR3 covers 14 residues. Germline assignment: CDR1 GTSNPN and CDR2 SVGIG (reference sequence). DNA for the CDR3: TGTGCCTGGAGTGTACCGGGGTCGCGAACTGAAGCTTTCTTT. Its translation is CAWSVPGSRTEAFF. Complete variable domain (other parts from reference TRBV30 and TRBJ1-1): SQTIHQWPATLVQPVGSPLSLECTVEGTSNPNLYWYRQAAGRGLQLLFYSVGIGQISSEVPQNLSASRPQDRQFILSSKKLLLSDSGFYLCAWSVPGSRTEAFFGQGTRLTVV.

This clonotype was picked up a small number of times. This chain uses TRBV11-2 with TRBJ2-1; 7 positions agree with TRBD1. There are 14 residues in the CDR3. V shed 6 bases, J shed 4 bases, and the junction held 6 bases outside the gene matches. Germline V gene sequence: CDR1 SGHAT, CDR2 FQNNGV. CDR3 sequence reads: CASSWDRPYNEQFF. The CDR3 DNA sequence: TGTGCCAGCAGTTGGGACAGACCGTACAATGAGCAGTTCTTC.

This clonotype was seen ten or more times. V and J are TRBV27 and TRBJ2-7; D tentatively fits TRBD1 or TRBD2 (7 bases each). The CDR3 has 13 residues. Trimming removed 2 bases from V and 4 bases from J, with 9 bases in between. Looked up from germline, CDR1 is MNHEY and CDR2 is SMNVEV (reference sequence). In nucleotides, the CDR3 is TGTGCCAGCAGTTTACAGGGGGGGTACGAGCAGTACTTC. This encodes CASSLQGGYEQYF.

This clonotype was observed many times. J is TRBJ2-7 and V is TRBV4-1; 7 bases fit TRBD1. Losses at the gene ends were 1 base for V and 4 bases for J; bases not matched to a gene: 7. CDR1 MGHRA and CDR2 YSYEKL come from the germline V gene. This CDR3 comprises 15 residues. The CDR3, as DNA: TGCGCCAGCAGCCAAGGCCGGGACAGTTTATACGAGCAGTACTTC. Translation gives CASSQGRDSLYEQYF.

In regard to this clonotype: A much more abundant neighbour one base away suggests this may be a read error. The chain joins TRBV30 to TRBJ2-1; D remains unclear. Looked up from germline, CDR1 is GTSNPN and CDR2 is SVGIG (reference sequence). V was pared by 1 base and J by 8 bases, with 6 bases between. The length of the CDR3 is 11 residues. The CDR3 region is CAWSASYEQFF. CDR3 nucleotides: TGTGCCTGGAGTGCATCCTATGAGCAGTTCTTC. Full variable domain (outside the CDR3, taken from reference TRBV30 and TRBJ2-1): SQTIHQWPATLVQPVGSPLSLECTVEGTSNPNLYWYRQAAGRGLQLLFYSVGIGQISSEVPQNLSASRPQDRQFILSSKKLLLSDSGFYLCAWSASYEQFFGPGTRLTVL.

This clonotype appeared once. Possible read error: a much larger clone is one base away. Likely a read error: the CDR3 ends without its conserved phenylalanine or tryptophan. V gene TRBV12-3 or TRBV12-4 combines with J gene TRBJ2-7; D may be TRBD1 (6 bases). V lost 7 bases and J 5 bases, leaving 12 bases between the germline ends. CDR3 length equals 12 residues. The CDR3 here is CASNGQGNEQYS. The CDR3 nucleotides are TGTGCCAGCAATGGGCAGGGGAACGAGCAGTACTCC.